This TCR beta chain emerged from a study of T cell changes during pregnancy in multiple sclerosis. Only one count was recorded for this clone. This CDR3 has 16 residues. After removal of 6 bases from V and 2 bases from J, the junction contained 5 bases not matched to a gene. CDR1 is SGHTA and CDR2 is FQGNSA in the germline V gene. TCRdb's copy holds only in-frame clones and misses some; the assay was immunoSEQ multiplex PCR. The table includes some 120,000 clones, approximately 90% detected once. The receptor was derived from a female donor with multiple sclerosis, enrolled in a pregnancy study. The rearrangement links TRBV7-2 to TRBJ2-1; 12 bases align to TRBD2. The sample in question was peripheral blood, obtained in the third trimester of pregnancy. The CDR3 here is CASRPRTSGAYNEQFF. The DNA of the CDR3 is TGTGCCAGCAGGCCGAGGACTAGCGGGGCCTACAATGAGCAGTTCTTC.